These 24 T cell receptor beta chains originate from one sample sequenced in a study of blood T cells in healthy people across ages. Primed by a sample-barcoded 5' primer and a J-beta primer mix, a second PCR proceeded for about 7 to 11 cycles. TCRdb passed the 5' RACE reads through MiXCR, listing each CDR3 protein once. The table records about 560,000 distinct CDR3 sequences, around a quarter of them present only once. The same sample was also studied in work on T cells of mothers and their children.

What was sequenced was blood. The receptors shown here come from a boy aged 2 to 9 in good health.

The chain couples TRBV13 to TRBJ2-5, with D perhaps matching TRBD1 or TRBD2 (5 bases each). The germline V gene encodes CDR1 PRHDT and CDR2 FYEKMQ (reference sequence). The V and J ends lost 6 bases and 2 bases respectively, with 13 bases between them. The CDR3 spans 14 residues. The CDR3 region has the DNA TGTGCCAGCAGGCCTCGGGACGCTCAAGAGACCCAGTACTTC. Amino acid sequence: CASRPRDAQETQYF. Combining the CDR3 with reference TRBV13 and TRBJ2-5 gives the whole variable domain AAGVIQSPRHLIKEKRETATLKCYPIPRHDTVYWYQQGPGQDPQFLISFYEKMQSDKGSIPDRFSAQQFSDYHSELNMSSLELGDSALYFCASRPRDAQETQYFGPGTRLLVL.

The V gene is TRBV5-1, the J gene TRBJ2-4, with D possibly being TRBD1 (5 bases). This CDR3 is built from 16 residues. Germline CDR1 is SGHRS and CDR2 is YFSETQ. V was clipped by 4 bases and J by 0 bases, with 14 bases between them. The CDR3 reads CASSGDRDLAKNIQYF. The DNA of the CDR3 is TGCGCCAGCAGCGGAGACAGAGATCTAGCCAAAAACATTCAGTACTTC.

The J gene is TRBJ2-4, the V gene TRBV6-2 or TRBV6-3; 9 bases map to TRBD1. This CDR3 comprises 11 residues. The J segment lost 15 bases and the V segment lost 5 bases, leaving 5 bases of the junction unmatched. In germline, CDR1 is MNHEY, CDR2 SVGEGT. In nucleotides, the CDR3 is TGTGCCAGCAGTCCGGGACAGGGATTGTACTTC. Its protein product is CASSPGQGLYF.

Many counts were recorded for this clonotype. The rearrangement uses TRBV12-3 or TRBV12-4 and TRBJ2-5; 15 positions agree with TRBD2. The CDR3 consists of 17 residues. Germline trimming cut 5 bases from V and 4 bases from J; bases unmatched to any gene: 8. The CDR3 spells CASSRTSGGAGRETQYF. CDR3 DNA sequence: TGTGCCAGCAGTCGGACTAGCGGGGGGGCCGGTAGAGAGACCCAGTACTTC.

The count of this clonotype is one. The chain combines TRBV2 with TRBJ2-1; 7 bases are a match to TRBD1. V lost 1 base, J lost 4 bases, and 4 bases stayed unmatched. Looked up from germline, CDR1 is SNHLY and CDR2 is FYNNEI. The CDR3 extends over 15 amino acids. CDR3 region: CASSEVTGDYNEQFF. The CDR3 DNA reads as TGTGCCAGCAGTGAAGTAACAGGGGATTACAATGAGCAGTTCTTC.

This clonotype has a count of ten or more. The V call is TRBV5-8, the J call TRBJ2-2; no firm D call. Germline loops: CDR1 SGHTS, CDR2 YDEGEE. This CDR3 contains 16 residues. V gave up 5 bases and J gave up 4 bases, with 18 bases separating them. The CDR3 loop reads CASSIGGISFTGELFF. Here the CDR3 DNA reads TGTGCCAGCAGTATTGGTGGGATTTCCTTCACCGGGGAGCTGTTTTTT.

V usage is TRBV10-3 and J usage is TRBJ2-3, with 8 nucleotides matching TRBD2. Trimming took 2 bases from V and 0 from J; bases not matched to a gene: 4. The germline CDR1 and CDR2 sequences are ENHRY and SYGVKD. This CDR3 spans 16 amino acids. In DNA form, the CDR3 reads TGTGCCATCAGTGAGGCGGGAGGTGCGAGCACAGATACGCAGTATTTT. Translation gives CAISEAGGASTDTQYF.

The gene calls are TRBV5-6 and TRBJ2-7; D not certain. V gave up 4 bases and J gave up 3 bases, with 5 bases separating them. CDR1 SGHDT and CDR2 YYEEEE come from the germline V gene. There are 11 residues in the CDR3. The CDR3 region is CASSNIYEQYF. The CDR3 coding sequence is TGTGCCAGCAGCAACATCTACGAGCAGTACTTC.

V is TRBV12-5 and J is TRBJ2-6; 7 nucleotides line up with TRBD1. This CDR3 spans 17 amino acids. Germline V gives CDR1 LGHNT, CDR2 FRNRAP. The trim removed 0 bases at V and 2 bases at J, leaving 4 bases unmatched. The CDR3: CASGLVIDRAGANVLTF. The DNA of the CDR3 is TGTGCTAGTGGTTTGGTCATTGACAGGGCTGGGGCCAACGTCCTGACTTTC.

The rearrangement joins TRBV29-1 to TRBJ2-7; D might be TRBD2 (5 bases). V lost 2 bases, J lost 0 bases, and 8 bases lay in between. This CDR3 region has 13 residues. Germline V gives CDR1 SQVTM, CDR2 ANQGSEA. Written as DNA, the CDR3 is TGCAGCGTTGAATGGGCGGGCTCCTACGAGCAGTACTTC. Residues: CSVEWAGSYEQYF.

The genes are TRBV5-1 and TRBJ2-3; D is possibly TRBD1 (6 bases). The CDR3 has 13 residues. V was pared by 4 bases and J by 9 bases, with 15 bases between. Per the germline V gene, CDR1 is SGHRS and CDR2 is YFSETQ. The CDR3 DNA is TGCGCCAGCAGCCTAAACAGGGATGACACGCAGTATTTT. This gives the protein CASSLNRDDTQYF. The complete variable domain, with remaining parts taken from reference TRBV5-1 and TRBJ2-3, reads KAGVTQTPRYLIKTRGQQVTLSCSPISGHRSVSWYQQTPGQGLQFLFEYFSETQRNKGNFPGRFSGRQFSNSRSEMNVSTLELGDSALYLCASSLNRDDTQYFGPGTRLTVL.

In this sample, this clonotype turned up a few times. In this CDR3 the conserved last residue, phenylalanine or tryptophan, is missing, so a read error is likely. The chain's CDR3 is CASSHTGGTEAFS. The CDR3 DNA reads as TGCGCCAGCAGCCATACAGGGGGCACTGAAGCTTTCTCT. V and J are TRBV4-1 and TRBJ1-1, with TRBD1 matching 8 bases. The CDR3 loop spans 13 amino acids. Germline V lookup: CDR1 MGHRA, CDR2 YSYEKL. J gave up 4 bases and V 3 bases, and 1 base lay outside the gene matches.

This clonotype was seen more than once but under ten times. The rearrangement joins TRBV7-8 to TRBJ1-4; 10 positions match TRBD1. V shed 0 bases, J shed 8 bases, and the junction held 3 bases outside the gene matches. The germline CDR1 and CDR2 sequences are SGHVS and FQNEAQ. The CDR3 loop spans 15 amino acids. CDR3 loop: CASSLARGQGEKLFF. The CDR3, as DNA: TGTGCCAGCAGCTTAGCGAGGGGACAGGGGGAAAAACTGTTTTTT. Looking up the rest from reference TRBV7-8 and TRBJ1-4 gives the full variable domain: GAGVSQSPRYKVAKRGQDVALRCDPISGHVSLFWYQQALGQGPEFLTYFQNEAQLDKSGLPSDRFFAERPEGSVSTLKIQRTQQEDSAVYLCASSLARGQGEKLFFGSGTQLSVL.

Of note for this clonotype: A junction end diverges from the germline sequence, so it may reflect a read error. The genes are TRBV5-1 and TRBJ2-4; D perhaps matches TRBD1 (5 bases). This CDR3 has 16 residues. Per germline, CDR1 SGHRS and CDR2 YFSETQ. CDR3: CASSLAASQGQNIRYF. For the CDR3, the DNA is TGCGCCAGCAGCTTGGCCGCCTCGCAGGGTCAAAACATTCGGTACTTC.

This chain joins TRBV20-1 and TRBJ1-4, with D unresolved. CDR3 length: 16 residues. With 1 base removed from V and 8 bases from J, the gap between germline ends came to 20 bases. The germline gives CDR1 DFQATT, CDR2 SNEGSKA (reference sequence). The CDR3 bases are TGCAGTGCTAGAGGCCTCGGCTTAAAGATGGTCGAAAAACTGTTTTTT. Its protein product is CSARGLGLKMVEKLFF.

V gene TRBV12-5 combines with J gene TRBJ2-7; TRBD2 matches 10 bases. There are 18 residues in the CDR3. CDR1 is LGHNT, CDR2 FRNRAP, per germline. Germline trimming cut 3 bases from V and 3 bases from J; bases unmatched to any gene: 14. CDR3 DNA: TGTGCTAGTGGTTTCCAGGCAGGCCGAGGACTAGCGGTCTACGAGCAGTACTTC. It yields the protein CASGFQAGRGLAVYEQYF. Looking up the rest from reference TRBV12-5 and TRBJ2-7 gives the full variable domain: DARVTQTPRHKVTEMGQEVTMRCQPILGHNTVFWYRQTMMQGLELLAYFRNRAPLDDSGMPKDRFSAEMPDATLATLKIQPSEPRDSAVYFCASGFQAGRGLAVYEQYFGPGTRLTVT.

The chain has TRBV10-2 and TRBJ1-4; no reliable D call. The CDR3 loop spans 14 amino acids. Trimming left V 7 bases short and J 4 bases short, with 13 bases between. Germline V CDR1 and CDR2: WSHSY, SAAADI. The CDR3 nucleotides are TGCGCCAGCACCCCGGCCCGGATTAATGAAAAACTGTTTTTT. Its protein product is CASTPARINEKLFF.

This clonotype was recorded a few times. This chain joins TRBV3-1 and TRBJ2-5, with 12 nucleotides matching TRBD1. The end of the DNA is better explained by TRBJ2-1, so the J call may be wrong. In germline, CDR1 is LGHDT, CDR2 YNNKEL (reference sequence). The CDR3 length is 16 residues. The CDR3 loop is CASSQGDRGLGNEQFF. CDR3 nucleotide sequence: TGTGCCAGCAGCCAGGGGGACAGGGGGCTGGGCAATGAGCAGTTCTTC.

The chain has TRBV9 and TRBJ2-3, with a weak D call TRBD2 (6 bases). Germline CDR1 is SGDLS and CDR2 is YYNGEE. Trimming shortened V by 0 bases and J by 4 bases, and 12 bases separated the two germline ends. The CDR3 is 15 residues long. In DNA form, the CDR3 reads TGTGCCAGCAGCGTAGCGGGAGACCCATCAGATACGCAGTATTTT. Its translation is CASSVAGDPSDTQYF.

This clonotype was observed a few times. The genes are TRBV3-1 and TRBJ2-5; 9 bases map to TRBD2. The DNA end is more similar to TRBJ2-1, so the J call may be wrong. Germline loops: CDR1 LGHDT, CDR2 YNNKEL (reference sequence). This CDR3 has 18 residues. The chain's CDR3 is CASSPGLVAGGPGSEQFF. The CDR3, as DNA: TGTGCCAGCAGCCCGGGGTTGGTCGCGGGAGGGCCGGGGAGCGAGCAGTTCTTC.

This clonotype was observed a few times. The chain recombines TRBV27 with TRBJ1-6; 7 positions match TRBD1. The V segment lost 3 bases and the J segment 6 bases; nucleotides outside the gene matches: 2. Germline V gene sequence: CDR1 MNHEY, CDR2 SMNVEV (reference sequence). This CDR3 is 14 amino acids long. The CDR3 coding sequence is TGTGCCAGCAGTTTGGGACAGACTAATTCACCCCTCCACTTT. Its translation is CASSLGQTNSPLHF.

This chain uses TRBV20-1 with TRBJ2-1, with 9 bases aligning to TRBD2. The CDR3 is 15 residues long. Germline trimming cut 3 bases from V and 9 bases from J; bases unmatched to any gene: 12. CDR1 and CDR2 from the germline V gene are DFQATT and SNEGSKA (reference sequence). CDR3 nucleotide sequence: TGCAGTGCTAGGACAGAAGGCGGGAGGGCCCGTGAGCAGTTCTTC. This translates into CSARTEGGRAREQFF.

This clonotype was counted only a few times. This chain connects TRBV15 to TRBJ2-7, with D maybe TRBD2 (6 bases). This CDR3 is built from 15 residues. V was shortened by 0 bases and J by 4 bases, with 13 bases between the two germline ends. The germline V gene encodes CDR1 LNHNV and CDR2 YYDKDF (reference sequence). The CDR3 nucleotides are TGTGCCACCAGCAGAGATCCGAGAGGAGGGTACGAGCAGTACTTC. Residues: CATSRDPRGGYEQYF.

The chain links TRBV30 to TRBJ1-1; D is perhaps TRBD1 (5 bases). CDR1 is GTSNPN, CDR2 SVGIG, per germline (reference sequence). The CDR3 runs 17 residues. Trimming took 0 bases from V and 4 from J, leaving 21 bases between them. CDR3 residues: CAWSVPEAGGVVTEAFF. CDR3 in DNA: TGTGCCTGGAGTGTACCGGAGGCGGGAGGGGTGGTCACTGAAGCTTTCTTT. The full variable domain, rest sourced from reference TRBV30 and TRBJ1-1, is SQTIHQWPATLVQPVGSPLSLECTVEGTSNPNLYWYRQAAGRGLQLLFYSVGIGQISSEVPQNLSASRPQDRQFILSSKKLLLSDSGFYLCAWSVPEAGGVVTEAFFGQGTRLTVV.